This T cell receptor (beta chain) was identified in a study of regulatory T cells in long-lasting Graves disease. The sample holds a few counts of this clonotype. No antigen is known for it. This CDR3 is 17 amino acids long. Germline loops: CDR1 MDHEN, CDR2 SYDVKM. V gave up 6 bases and J gave up 6 bases; unmatched junction bases: 11. Stated time point: persistent/refractory GD, antithyroid drugs over 5 years with positive TRAb. Generation of the TCR library employed RNA extracted from PBMCs. Arm-PCR of CDR3 regions and iRepertoire HTBI primers were the basis on which TCR beta libraries were built. TCRdb ran MiXCR on the multiplex PCR reads and lists one entry per CDR3 protein. The sample consists of hundreds of thousands of distinct CDR3 sequences, about a fifth of them appearing once. General study results and limits: Favoring TRBV28, TRBJ1-2 and TRBJ2-5 was a feature seen in persistent disease.

Sequencing was performed on peripheral blood mononuclear cells (PBMCs), taken when the disease was refractory, from a patient treated with antithyroid drugs. The TCR was taken from a female donor with Graves disease. The chain uses TRBV28 and TRBJ2-2; 12 bases are shared with TRBD1. The CDR3 loop reads CASSTKTGTGGPGELFF. The CDR3 DNA sequence: TGTGCCAGCAGCACTAAAACCGGGACAGGGGGCCCCGGGGAGCTGTTTTTT.